This TCR beta chain was found in a study of blood T cells in healthy people across ages. For the second PCR, which ran for about 7 to 11 cycles, a sample-barcoded 5' primer and a J-beta primer mix were used. Each cDNA molecule received a tag from a template-switch adaptor that had 12 random nucleotides. Each CDR3 protein is one row after TCRdb ran MiXCR on the 5' RACE reads. This table holds around 1,900,000 distinct CDR3 sequences, roughly two fifths found once. CDR3 length: 17 residues. The germline V gene has CDR1 PRHDT and CDR2 FYEKMQ (reference sequence). Deletions cut 5 bases from V and 3 bases from J, with 22 bases between. In regard to this clonotype: Its antigen is not known.

All donors came from Russia, were Caucasian and healthy, and spanned ages about 6 to 100. Findings and caveats of the study: Roughly linearly, TCR beta diversity per million T cells fell as age increased. The unsorted PBMCs prevented any conclusive comparison of naive versus antigen-experienced cells.

Specimen: blood. This TCR was recovered from a human donor in good health. This chain uses TRBV13 with TRBJ1-1, with a tentative D call TRBD1 (5 bases). The CDR3 DNA is TGTGCCAGCAGCCCGGCAGGGTGGGGAATGGAGGACACTGAAGCTTTCTTT. It encodes CASSPAGWGMEDTEAFF.